These T cell receptor beta chains were read from a single sample in a study of cytomegalovirus exposure and HLA in healthy donors. TCRdb's copy holds only in-frame clones and misses some; the assay was immunoSEQ multiplex PCR. Among some 70,000 clones listed, approximately 68% were seen once. The sequenced sample was PBMCs. These receptors were collected from a woman aged 25 to 39 in good health and CMV-seronegative. CDR3s include the opening cysteine and the closing phenylalanine or tryptophan. A D gene is named only where the DNA matches it firmly. Rows may omit the clone size; those that give it use once, few, many or a size class.

clone_size j_call d_call v_call cdr3_nt cdr3_aa
few TRBJ1-2 - TRBV2 TGTGCCAGTGACAGGTTAGCTAACTATGGCTACACCTTC CASDRLANYGYTF
- TRBJ1-1 - TRBV7-2 TGTGCCAGCAGCTGGGGACATTTGAACACTGAAGCTTTCTTT CASSWGHLNTEAFF
- TRBJ1-1 - TRBV2 TGTGCCAGCAGTGTCCCATCCGGGGGTGACACTGAAGCTTTCTTT CASSVPSGGDTEAFF
- TRBJ1-5 TRBD1 TRBV6-5 TGTGCCAGCAGTGCCCGGACAGGAAACAATCAGCCCCAGCATTTT CASSARTGNNQPQHF
few TRBJ2-6 - TRBV2 TGTGCCAGCAGTGATCGGGTGGCCAACGTCCTGACTTTC CASSDRVANVLTF
- TRBJ1-5 - TRBV7-8 TGTGCCAGCAGCTTGACAGTGGGCCGGAATCAGCCCCAGCATTTT CASSLTVGRNQPQHF
- TRBJ1-2 - TRBV7-2 TGTGCCAGCACAGGCGACACTAACTATGGCTACACCTTC CASTGDTNYGYTF
few TRBJ1-1 - TRBV19 TGTGCCAGTAGTGCTTTAGGGGCCGAAGCTTTCTTT CASSALGAEAFF
- TRBJ2-5 TRBD2 TRBV7-2 TGTGCCAGCAACTCACAGCGGGGGGGTCAAGAGACCCAGTACTTC CASNSQRGGQETQYF
- TRBJ1-5 - TRBV28 TGTGCCAGCAGACGGGCCCCAGGGAATAGCAATCAGCCCCAGCATTTT CASRRAPGNSNQPQHF
- TRBJ1-1 - TRBV30 TGTGCCTGGACCCATGGGGGCCTAAACACTGAAGCTTTCTTT CAWTHGGLNTEAFF
- TRBJ2-7 TRBD1 TRBV27 TGTGCCAGCAGTTTAGGGACAGTCTCCTACGAGCAGTACTTC CASSLGTVSYEQYF
- TRBJ2-7 - TRBV27 TGTGCCAGCAGTCTCTCGGGACTTTCTTCCGAGCAGTACTTC CASSLSGLSSEQYF
- TRBJ2-7 - TRBV28 TGTGCCAGCGGGTTGGCGGTGCCGAGCTCCTACGAGCAGTACTTC CASGLAVPSSYEQYF
- TRBJ1-3 - TRBV13 TGTGCCAGCAGCTTGAACACAGGGAAAGCTGGAAACACCATATATTTT CASSLNTGKAGNTIYF
- TRBJ1-2 - TRBV4-3 TGCGCCAGCAGCCAAGATCTCGGGGGGACCTATGGCTACACCTTC CASSQDLGGTYGYTF
few TRBJ1-6 TRBD1 TRBV9 TGTGCCAGCAGCGGGACAGGGAATAATTCACCCCTCCACTTT CASSGTGNNSPLHF
- TRBJ2-5 TRBD2 TRBV7-9 TGTGCCAGCAGCTCTAAACTAAGCGGGGGGGCGATTATGAAAGAGACCCAGTACTTC CASSSKLSGGAIMKETQYF
- TRBJ2-3 TRBD2 TRBV10-1 TGCGCCAGCAGCGGCCCCCCGCTAGCGGGGGGAGGAGATACGCAGTATTTT CASSGPPLAGGGDTQYF
- TRBJ2-2 TRBD1 TRBV6-4 TGTGCCAGCAGTACCGGACAGGGGAACACCGGGGAGCTGTTTTTT CASSTGQGNTGELFF